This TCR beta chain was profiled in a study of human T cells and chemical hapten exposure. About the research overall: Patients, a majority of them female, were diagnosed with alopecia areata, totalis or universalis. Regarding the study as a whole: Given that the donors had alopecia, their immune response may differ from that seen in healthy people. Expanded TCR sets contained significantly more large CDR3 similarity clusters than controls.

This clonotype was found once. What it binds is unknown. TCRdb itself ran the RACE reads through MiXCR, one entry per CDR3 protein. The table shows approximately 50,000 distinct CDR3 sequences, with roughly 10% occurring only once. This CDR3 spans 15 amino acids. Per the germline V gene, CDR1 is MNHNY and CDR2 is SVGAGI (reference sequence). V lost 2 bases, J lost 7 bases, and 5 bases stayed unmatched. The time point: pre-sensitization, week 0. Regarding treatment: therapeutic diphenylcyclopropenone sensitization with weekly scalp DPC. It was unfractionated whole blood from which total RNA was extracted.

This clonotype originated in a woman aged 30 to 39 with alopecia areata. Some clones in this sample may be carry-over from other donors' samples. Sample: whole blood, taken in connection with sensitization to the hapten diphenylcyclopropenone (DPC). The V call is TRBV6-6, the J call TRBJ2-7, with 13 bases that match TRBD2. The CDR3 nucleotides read TGTGCCAGCAGTTACCAGACTAGCGGGGGGCTGGAGCAGTACTTC. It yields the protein CASSYQTSGGLEQYF.